This paragraph reports one TCR beta chain. The antigen is undetermined. The data belong to a study of graft-versus-host responses after intestinal transplantation. For the study at large: Recipients had transplants, and these were multivisceral, liver-intestinal, or isolated intestinal. The study gave all recipients anti-thymocyte globulin induction, then tacrolimus and steroids for about 3 years. Overall study results and limits: Detected in recipient marrow were GvH clones, some of which were first observed in ileum or blood. Early post-transplant HvG declines were associated with peak circulating GvH clone levels.

Using immunoSEQ multiplex PCR, the repertoire was profiled, and TCRdb retains in-frame clones only, with some absent. The sample consists of 65,000 to 90,000 clones, 85% to 95% of them appearing once. Trimming took off 5 bases at V and 0 bases at J, with 11 bases between the two ends. The CDR3 is 14 amino acids. Germline CDR1 SGHDT, CDR2 YYEEEE. This receptor was taken from a human donor who was the organ donor for an intestinal transplant. The sample in question was unstimulated CD8+ T cells sorted from spleen or lymph node cells, obtained before transplant. The genes are TRBV5-6 and TRBJ1-2, with unresolved D. This CDR3 reads CASSQQQANYGYTF. The CDR3, as DNA: TGTGCCAGCAGTCAACAGCAAGCTAACTATGGCTACACCTTC.